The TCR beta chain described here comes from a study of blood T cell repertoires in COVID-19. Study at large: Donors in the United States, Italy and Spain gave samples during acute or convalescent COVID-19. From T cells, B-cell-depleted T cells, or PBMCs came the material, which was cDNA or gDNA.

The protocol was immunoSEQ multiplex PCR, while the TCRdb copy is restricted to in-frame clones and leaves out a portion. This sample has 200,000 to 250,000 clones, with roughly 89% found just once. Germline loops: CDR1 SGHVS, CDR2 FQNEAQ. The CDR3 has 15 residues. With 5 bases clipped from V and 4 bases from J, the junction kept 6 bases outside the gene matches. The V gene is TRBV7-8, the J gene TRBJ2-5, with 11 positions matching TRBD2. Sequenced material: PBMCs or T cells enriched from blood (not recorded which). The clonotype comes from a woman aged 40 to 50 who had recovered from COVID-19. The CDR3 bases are TGTGCCAGCAGCCTCCCCGGACTAGCGGGAGAGACCCAGTACTTC. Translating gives CASSLPGLAGETQYF.